This paragraph reports one T cell receptor (beta chain). Using immunoSEQ multiplex PCR, the repertoire was profiled, and TCRdb retains in-frame clones only, with some absent. The data show 15,000 to 20,000 clones, about 68% seen once. The data were obtained in a study of neoadjuvant anti-PD-1 for oral cavity cancer. Germline CDR1 reads SGHNT; CDR2 reads YENEEA. The CDR3 length is 14 residues. After removal of 3 bases from V and 7 bases from J, the junction contained 5 bases not matched to a gene. The gene calls are TRBV11-3 and TRBJ2-1, with 8 positions matching TRBD2. The TCR originated in a person aged 35-79 years with oral cavity squamous cell carcinoma. The sample consisted of PBMCs, taken before nivolumab (anti-PD-1) treatment. This CDR3 reads CASSFAGGSNEQFF. For the CDR3, the DNA is TGTGCCAGCAGCTTTGCGGGAGGCTCGAATGAGCAGTTCTTC.